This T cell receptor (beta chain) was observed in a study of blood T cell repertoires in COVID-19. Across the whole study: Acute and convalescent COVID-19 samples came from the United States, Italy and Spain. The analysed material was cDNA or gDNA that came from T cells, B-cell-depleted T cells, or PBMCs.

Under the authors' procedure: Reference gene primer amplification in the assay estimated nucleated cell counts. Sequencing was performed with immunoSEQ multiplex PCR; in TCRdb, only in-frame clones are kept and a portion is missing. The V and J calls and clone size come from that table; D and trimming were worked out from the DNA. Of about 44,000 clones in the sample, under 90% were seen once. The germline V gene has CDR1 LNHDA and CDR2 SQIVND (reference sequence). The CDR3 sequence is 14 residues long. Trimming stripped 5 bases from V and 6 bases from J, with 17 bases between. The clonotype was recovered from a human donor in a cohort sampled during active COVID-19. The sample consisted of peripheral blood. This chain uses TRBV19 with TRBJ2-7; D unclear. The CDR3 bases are TGTGCCAGTAGTCCCCTCATCCCCGGGTTCGAGCAGTACTTC. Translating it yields CASSPLIPGFEQYF. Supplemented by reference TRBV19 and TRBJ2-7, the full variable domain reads DGGITQSPKYLFRKEGQNVTLSCEQNLNHDAMYWYRQDPGQGLRLIYYSQIVNDFQKGDIAEGYSVSREKKESFPLTVTSAQKNPTAFYLCASSPLIPGFEQYFGPGTRLTVT.